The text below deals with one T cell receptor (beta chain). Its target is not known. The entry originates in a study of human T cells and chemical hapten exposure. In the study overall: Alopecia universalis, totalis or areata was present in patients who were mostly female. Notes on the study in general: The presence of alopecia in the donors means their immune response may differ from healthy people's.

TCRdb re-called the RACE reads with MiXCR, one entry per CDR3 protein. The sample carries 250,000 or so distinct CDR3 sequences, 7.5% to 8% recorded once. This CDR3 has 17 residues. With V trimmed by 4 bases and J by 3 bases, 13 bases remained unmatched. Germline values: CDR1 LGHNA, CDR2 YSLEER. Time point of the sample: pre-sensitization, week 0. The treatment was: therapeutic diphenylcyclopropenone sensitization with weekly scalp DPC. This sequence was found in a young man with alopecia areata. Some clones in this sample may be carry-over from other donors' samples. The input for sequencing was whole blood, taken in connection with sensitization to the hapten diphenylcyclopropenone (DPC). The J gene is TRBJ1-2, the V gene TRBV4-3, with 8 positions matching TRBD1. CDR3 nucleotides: TGCGCCAGCAGCCCACACGGGACAGGACGCGACCACTATGGCTACACCTTC. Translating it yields CASSPHGTGRDHYGYTF.